The rows below give T cell receptor beta chains drawn from one sample of a study of T cells after posttransplantation cyclophosphamide. Sequencing was performed with immunoSEQ multiplex PCR; in TCRdb, only in-frame clones are kept and a portion is missing. The sample yields about 9,200 clones, without any singletons. The specimen was PBMCs, collected after allogeneic stem cell transplant with posttransplant cyclophosphamide. These receptors were collected from a female patient aged 35-55 years who received an allogeneic stem cell transplant from a related donor, was CMV-positive, and had no GVHD. The graft donor may be the source of some T cells. Each CDR3 is given with its conserved first and last residue. The D gene is left open where the match is weak. Clone size is given for some rows only: seen once, a few or many times, or a class if the clone is expanded.

TRBV4-1	few	TRBJ2-6	.	TGCGCCAGCAGCCAGCCCGACAGGGGAGGGCCTGGGGCCAACGTCCTGACTTTC	CASSQPDRGGPGANVLTF
TRBV6-2/TRBV6-3	.	TRBJ1-5	.	TGTGCCAGCAGTGAAGGCCCCTATCAGCCCCAGCATTTT	CASSEGPYQPQHF
TRBV15	many	TRBJ2-7	.	TGTGCCACCAGCAGAGTTTTAGGGGCCGAGCAGTACTTC	CATSRVLGAEQYF
TRBV5-1	many	TRBJ1-1	.	TGCGCCAGCAGCTCAGACGGCGGCACTGAAGCTTTCTTT	CASSSDGGTEAFF
TRBV28	few	TRBJ1-2	TRBD1	TGTGCCAGCAGGGGTCCCGGGACAGGGTTGGGTGGCTACACCTTC	CASRGPGTGLGGYTF
TRBV6-2/TRBV6-3	many	TRBJ1-5	TRBD1	TGTGCCAGCAGTTACTCGGGACAGAGGCTCAATCAGCCCCAGCATTTT	CASSYSGQRLNQPQHF
TRBV19	many	TRBJ2-5	TRBD2	TGTGCCAGTAGCCCCGGGCTAGCGGGGGTAGAGACCCAGTACTTC	CASSPGLAGVETQYF
TRBV11-2	many	TRBJ2-1	.	TGTGCCAGCAGCCACCCATGGGGCCCCTACAATGAGCAGTTCTTC	CASSHPWGPYNEQFF
TRBV7-3	many	TRBJ2-2	TRBD2	TGTGCCAGCAGCAAGACTAGCGGGGGGGCTACCACCGGGGAGCTGTTTTTT	CASSKTSGGATTGELFF
TRBV6-4	many	TRBJ2-3	TRBD2	TGTGCCAGCAGTAGGACTAGCGGGGGACCAGATACGCAGTATTTT	CASSRTSGGPDTQYF
TRBV28	many	TRBJ2-7	.	TGTGCCAGCAGTTTAACTTGGACATCCTACGAGCAGTACTTC	CASSLTWTSYEQYF
TRBV4-1	many	TRBJ1-1	TRBD1	TGCGCCAGCAGCCAAGATCAGGGGGGAATTAACACTGAAGCTTTCTTT	CASSQDQGGINTEAFF
TRBV9	.	TRBJ2-1	TRBD2	TGTGCCAGCAGCGTAGCGCCGGGACTAGCGGGGGGGGAGCAGTTCTTC	CASSVAPGLAGGEQFF
TRBV10-3	many	TRBJ2-7	TRBD1	TGTGCCATCCGGACAGGGAAGCCCGAGCAGTACTTC	CAIRTGKPEQYF
TRBV6-4	many	TRBJ2-3	TRBD2	TGTGCCAGCAGTGGCGGGGGGGCCACAGATACGCAGTATTTT	CASSGGGATDTQYF
TRBV7-9	many	TRBJ1-6	.	TGTGCCAGCAGTCCCGGGGATAGAAATTCACCCCTCCACTTT	CASSPGDRNSPLHF
TRBV29-1	many	TRBJ1-4	.	TGCAGCGTTGAAGGGCTGGTTAACGAAAAACTGTTTTTT	CSVEGLVNEKLFF
TRBV18	many	TRBJ1-3	.	TGTGCCAGCTCACCACAATCAGGGACTGGAAACACCATATATTTT	CASSPQSGTGNTIYF
TRBV5-6	many	TRBJ1-2	.	TGTGCCAGCAGCTTGTATGGACAGTATGGCTACACCTTC	CASSLYGQYGYTF
TRBV5-4	many	TRBJ1-2	.	TGTGCCAGCAGCTTGGACCGAGTAGGCGGCAGGGGAAACTATGGCTACACCTTC	CASSLDRVGGRGNYGYTF
TRBV25-1	many	TRBJ1-1	TRBD1	TGTGCCAGCCGTGGGACAGGGCCTAACACTGAAGCTTTCTTT	CASRGTGPNTEAFF
TRBV6-4	many	TRBJ2-1	TRBD1	TGTGCCAGCAGTGACGCCCCGACAGGGGCCCAGGGGGAGCAGTTCTTC	CASSDAPTGAQGEQFF
TRBV4-3	many	TRBJ2-2	TRBD1	TGCGCCAGCAGCCAAGACGGGACAGGGGCACTCGCCGGGGAGCTGTTTTTT	CASSQDGTGALAGELFF
TRBV11-2	many	TRBJ1-2	TRBD1	TGTGCCAGCAGCTTAGACAACTACCAGGGGGCTTATGGCTACACCTTC	CASSLDNYQGAYGYTF
TRBV28	many	TRBJ1-1	TRBD1	TGTGCCAGCAGTTTAGCAGGGGGGAACACTGAAGCTTTCTTT	CASSLAGGNTEAFF
TRBV2	many	TRBJ1-1	.	TGTGCCAGCGGGCACGGCTTTGCTGAAGCTTTCTTT	CASGHGFAEAFF
TRBV19	many	TRBJ1-3	.	TGTGCCAGTAGTACCGTCCGAAACACCATATATTTT	CASSTVRNTIYF
TRBV12-3/TRBV12-4	many	TRBJ2-7	TRBD1	TGTGCCAGCAGTCGGGACAGCACCTACGAGCAGTACTTC	CASSRDSTYEQYF
TRBV5-1	many	TRBJ1-2	TRBD1	TGCGCCAGCAGCTTGGCCGGGAGGGGGCGAAACTATGGCTACACCTTC	CASSLAGRGRNYGYTF
TRBV5-4	many	TRBJ2-3	.	TGTGCCAGCAGCTTGGCCTACTCAGATACGCAGTATTTT	CASSLAYSDTQYF
TRBV2	many	TRBJ1-5	.	TGTGCCAGCACCAAAGTTGGCGGAGTAAGCAATCAGCCCCAGCATTTT	CASTKVGGVSNQPQHF
TRBV5-1	many	TRBJ2-4	TRBD1	TGCGCCAGCAGCTTGGCCCAGGGGGTTGGGGCCAAAAACATTCAGTACTTC	CASSLAQGVGAKNIQYF
TRBV29-1	few	TRBJ1-2	.	TGCAGCGTTTGGGGGGGGAGTAGGACGGCCTATGGCTACACCTTC	CSVWGGSRTAYGYTF
TRBV6-6	many	TRBJ1-2	.	TGTGCCAGCAGCCATAACAGGGAGCCTAACTATGGCTACACCTTC	CASSHNREPNYGYTF
TRBV7-9	many	TRBJ1-4	TRBD1	TGTGCCAGCAGCTTCTGGGAACAGGGGTTTTTTGAAAAACTGTTTTTT	CASSFWEQGFFEKLFF
TRBV19	many	TRBJ2-3	TRBD2	TGTGCCAGTAGTCCGTTAGCGGGGGGCACAGATACGCAGTATTTT	CASSPLAGGTDTQYF
TRBV13	many	TRBJ2-1	.	TGTGCCAGCAGCTTTATCACGGGGGGCGGTTACAATGAGCAGTTCTTC	CASSFITGGGYNEQFF
TRBV29-1	many	TRBJ2-3	.	TGCAGCGGATCAACAGGGCAAAGCACAGATACGCAGTATTTT	CSGSTGQSTDTQYF
TRBV29-1	many	TRBJ1-1	TRBD1	TGCAGCGTCCAGGACAGGAAGAACACTGAAGCTTTCTTT	CSVQDRKNTEAFF
TRBV4-2	many	TRBJ2-2	TRBD2	TGTGCCAGCAGCCAAGATCTACTAGCGGGGGGATCGAACACCGGGGAGCTGTTTTTT	CASSQDLLAGGSNTGELFF
TRBV2	many	TRBJ2-2	.	TGTGCCAGCAGTGAAGCCAAGGGGGCCGGGGAGCTGTTTTTT	CASSEAKGAGELFF
TRBV13	medium-sized	TRBJ2-5	TRBD2	TGTGCCAGCAGCTCTAACGGGGGGGAGACCCAGTACTTC	CASSSNGGETQYF
TRBV9	many	TRBJ1-1	.	TGTGCCAGCAGCGAGACACCGAACACTGAAGCTTTCTTT	CASSETPNTEAFF
TRBV6-5	many	TRBJ1-6	.	TGTGCCAGCAGTTACTCGCCAGAGGGGCCCCTCCACTTT	CASSYSPEGPLHF
TRBV7-9	many	TRBJ2-7	.	TGTGCCAGCAGCTTAGGCAGGATCTACGAGCAGTACTTC	CASSLGRIYEQYF
TRBV5-4	few	TRBJ1-2	.	TGTGCCAGCAGCTTGGAGGCCGTCGGGGGGGCCTACTATGGCTACACCTTC	CASSLEAVGGAYYGYTF
TRBV27	many	TRBJ2-3	TRBD1	TGTGCCAGCAGCCACACAGGGGCCCCGGATACGCAGTATTTT	CASSHTGAPDTQYF
TRBV30	few	TRBJ2-2	.	TGTGCCTGGAGACGGGGGGCACCGGACACCGGGGAGCTGTTTTTT	CAWRRGAPDTGELFF
TRBV23-1	many	TRBJ2-7	.	TGCGCCAGCAGCCGATCTTTAGGGGAAGGGTTC	CASSRSLGEGF